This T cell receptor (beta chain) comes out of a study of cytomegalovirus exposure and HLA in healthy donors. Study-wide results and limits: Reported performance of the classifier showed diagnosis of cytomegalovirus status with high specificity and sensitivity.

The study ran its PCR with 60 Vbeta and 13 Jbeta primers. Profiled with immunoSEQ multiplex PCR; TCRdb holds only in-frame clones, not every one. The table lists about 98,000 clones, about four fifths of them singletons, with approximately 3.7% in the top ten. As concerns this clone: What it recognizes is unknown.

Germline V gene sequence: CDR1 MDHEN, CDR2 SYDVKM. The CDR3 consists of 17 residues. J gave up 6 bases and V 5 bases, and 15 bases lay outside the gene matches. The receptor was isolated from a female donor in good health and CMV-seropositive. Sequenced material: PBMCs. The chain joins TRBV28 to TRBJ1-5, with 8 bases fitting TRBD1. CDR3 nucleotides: TGTGCCAGCAGTCATTCGGGAGGCAGGGGGCGAGGTCAGCCCCAGCATTTT. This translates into CASSHSGGRGRGQPQHF.